This TCR beta chain appears in the sequencing data of a study of shared clonotypes between healthy human individuals. The V end lost 1 base, the J end lost 1 base, and 14 bases lay between the germline ends. The germline CDR1 and CDR2 sequences are LGHNA and YSLEER. The CDR3 extends over 16 amino acids. The method was immunoSEQ multiplex PCR; TCRdb's version includes in-frame clones alone and lacks a portion of them. The sample has about 2,200,000 clones, just over 90% seen once; the top ten hold about 1.8%. Terminally differentiated effector memory CD45RA+ cells were excluded by CCR7 positive selection of CD45RO-negative cells.

The receptor was isolated from a man aged 18 to 30 in good health. Some clones in this sample may be carry-over from other donors' samples. Material for sequencing was naive CD8+ T cells from PBMCs. The chain uses TRBV4-3 and TRBJ2-7; D may match TRBD1 or TRBD2 (6 bases each). CDR3 sequence (DNA): TGCGCCAGCAGCCAAGGTAGGGGGGAAAGGTCCTACGAGCAGTACTTC. This codes for CASSQGRGERSYEQYF.